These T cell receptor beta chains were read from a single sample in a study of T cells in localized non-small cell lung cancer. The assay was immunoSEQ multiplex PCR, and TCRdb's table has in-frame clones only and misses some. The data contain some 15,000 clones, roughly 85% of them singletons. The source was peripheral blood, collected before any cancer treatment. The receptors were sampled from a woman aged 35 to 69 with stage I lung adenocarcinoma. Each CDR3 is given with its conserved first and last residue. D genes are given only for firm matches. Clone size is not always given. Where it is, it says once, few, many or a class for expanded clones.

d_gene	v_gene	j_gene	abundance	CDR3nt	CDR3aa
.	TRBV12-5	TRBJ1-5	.	TGTGCTAGTGGTTTGGACTCTCAGCCCCAGCATTTT	CASGLDSQPQHF
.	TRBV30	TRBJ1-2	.	TGTGCCTGGGATTTGGCCGCTAACTATGGCTACACCTTC	CAWDLAANYGYTF
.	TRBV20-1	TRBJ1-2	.	TGCAGTGCTAGAGATTGGGATGGCTACACCTTC	CSARDWDGYTF
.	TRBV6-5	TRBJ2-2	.	TGTGCCAGCAGTCAGCCCTCCACCGGGGAGCTGTTTTTT	CASSQPSTGELFF
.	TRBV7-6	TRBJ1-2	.	TGTGCCAGCAGCATGGACACAGATGGCTACACCTTC	CASSMDTDGYTF
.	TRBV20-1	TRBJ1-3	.	TGCAGAGGGAAAAACACCATATATTTT	CRGKNTIYF
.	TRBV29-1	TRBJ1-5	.	TGCAGCGTTTGGGAAACGGGTCAGCCCCAGCATTTT	CSVWETGQPQHF
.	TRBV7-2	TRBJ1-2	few	TGTGCCAGCAGGTTAACAGGGTTTGGCCTATCCTTC	CASRLTGFGLSF
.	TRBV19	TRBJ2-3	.	TGTGCCAGTACCCCAGGGGGGACCTATCGCACATATACGCAGTATTTT	CASTPGGTYRTYTQYF
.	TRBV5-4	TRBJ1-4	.	TGTGCCAGCAGCCCGGACATTACAACTAATGAAAAACTGTTTTTT	CASSPDITTNEKLFF
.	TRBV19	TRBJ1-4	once	TGTGCCAGTAGTCTTAACAGGGATACTAATGAAAAACTGTTTTTT	CASSLNRDTNEKLFF
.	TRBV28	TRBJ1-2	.	TGTGCCAGCAGTTCGGGCTCTCGTGGCTACACCTTC	CASSSGSRGYTF
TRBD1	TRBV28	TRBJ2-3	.	TGTGCCAGCAGCAGGACAGGGAAGACAGATACGCAGTATTTT	CASSRTGKTDTQYF
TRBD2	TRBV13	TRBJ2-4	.	TGTGCCAGCAGCGCCGGGGGGGCCCAGTACTTC	CASSAGGAQYF
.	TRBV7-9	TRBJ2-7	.	TGTGCCAGCAGCTCAGGGAACGAGCAGTACTTC	CASSSGNEQYF
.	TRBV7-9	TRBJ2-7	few	TGTGCCAGCAGCTCGGGACTTGGCCGTCTCGACGAGCAGTACTTC	CASSSGLGRLDEQYF
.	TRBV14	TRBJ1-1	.	TGTGCCAGCAGCCAAGAAGTGAACACTGAAGCTTTCTTT	CASSQEVNTEAFF
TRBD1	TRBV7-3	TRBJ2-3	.	TGTGCCAGCAGCTTGACAGGGGGCGCGGATACGCAGTATTTT	CASSLTGGADTQYF
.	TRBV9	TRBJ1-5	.	TGTGCCAGCAGCGTAGGGAACAATCAGCCCCAGCATTTT	CASSVGNNQPQHF
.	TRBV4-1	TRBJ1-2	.	TGCGCCAGCAGCCAAGATTTGGAGGGCTACACCTTC	CASSQDLEGYTF
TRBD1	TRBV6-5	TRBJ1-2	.	TGTGCCAGCAGTGCACAGGGGACCTATGGCTACACCTTC	CASSAQGTYGYTF
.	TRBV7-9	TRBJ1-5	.	TGTGCCAGCAGCTTAGGACCGCAGGGACAGCCCCAGCATTTT	CASSLGPQGQPQHF
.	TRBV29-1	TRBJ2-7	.	TGCAGCGTTGAAGGGCTAGGGACCGCGAGGTACTTC	CSVEGLGTARYF
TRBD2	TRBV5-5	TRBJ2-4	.	TGTGCCAGCAGCTTGTCGGCTAGCGGGGGTAGCAAAAACATTCAGTACTTC	CASSLSASGGSKNIQYF
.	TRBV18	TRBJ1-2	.	TGTGCCAGCTCACCCCCAGGGTATGGCTACACCTTC	CASSPPGYGYTF
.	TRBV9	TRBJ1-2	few	TGTGCCAGCAGCGTAGTAGGGAAAGGAAGCTACACCTTC	CASSVVGKGSYTF
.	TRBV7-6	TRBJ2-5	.	TGTGCCAGCAGCCCCACAGGGCGCCAAGAGACCCAGTACTTC	CASSPTGRQETQYF
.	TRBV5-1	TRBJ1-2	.	TGCGCCAGCACCTCTCGGCGGGGGGGCGGATCTGGCTACACCTTC	CASTSRRGGGSGYTF
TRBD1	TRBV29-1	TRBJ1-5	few	TGCAGCGTTGGGGACAGCCTCTTAGGTCAGCCCCAGCATTTT	CSVGDSLLGQPQHF
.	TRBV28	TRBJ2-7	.	TGTGCCAGCAGTTCAGGGGAATACGAGCAGTACTTC	CASSSGEYEQYF
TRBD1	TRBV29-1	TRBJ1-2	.	TGCAGCGTTGAAGGACTTCCGGGGAAAGACAGGGAAGGAACCTATGGCTACACCTTC	CSVEGLPGKDREGTYGYTF
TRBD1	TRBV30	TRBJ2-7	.	TGTGCCTGGAGGCCGAGGACAGGGTACTACGAGCAGTACTTC	CAWRPRTGYYEQYF
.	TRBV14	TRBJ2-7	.	TGTGCCAGCAGCCAATCCTACGAGCAGTACTTC	CASSQSYEQYF
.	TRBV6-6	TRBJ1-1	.	TGTGCCAGCGAAGAGAACACTGAAGCTTTCTTT	CASEENTEAFF
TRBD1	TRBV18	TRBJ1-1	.	TGTGCCAGCTCACCAGAGGGGGCGCAAACTGAAGCTTTCTTT	CASSPEGAQTEAFF
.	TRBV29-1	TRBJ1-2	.	TGCAGCGTTGTCGAGACAGTTGGACTCTACACCTTC	CSVVETVGLYTF
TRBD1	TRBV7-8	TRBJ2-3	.	TGTGCCAGCAGCTTAGAGGGACAGGGTCGCACAGATACGCAGTATTTT	CASSLEGQGRTDTQYF
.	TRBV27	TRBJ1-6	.	TGTGCCAGCAGTTTCACCACATGGACAGATTATAATTCACCCCTCCACTTT	CASSFTTWTDYNSPLHF
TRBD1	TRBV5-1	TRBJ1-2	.	TGCGCCAGCAGCCCGATGGGCCGGACAGGGGAAGGCGGCTACACCTTC	CASSPMGRTGEGGYTF
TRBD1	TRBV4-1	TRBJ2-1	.	TGCGCCAGCAGCCAAGATGACGGGACAGGGGCCAATGAGCAGTTCTTC	CASSQDDGTGANEQFF
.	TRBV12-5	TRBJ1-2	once	TGTGCTAGTGGTTTAGACAGCTCTAACTATGGCTACACCTTC	CASGLDSSNYGYTF
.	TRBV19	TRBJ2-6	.	TGTGCCAGTAGATCGGGGCCTGGGGCCAACGTCCTGACTTTC	CASRSGPGANVLTF
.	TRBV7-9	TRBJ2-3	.	TGTGCCAGCAGCCCGCCGACTAGTCCCGATACGCAGTATTTT	CASSPPTSPDTQYF
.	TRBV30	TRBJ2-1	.	TGTGCCTGGAGTGTAAAAGCGAATGAGCAGTTCTTC	CAWSVKANEQFF
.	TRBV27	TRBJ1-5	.	TGTGCCAGCAGTTTAACCGGGACCTCCTATCAGCCCCAGCATTTT	CASSLTGTSYQPQHF